These 28 T cell receptor beta chains originate from one sample sequenced in a study of CD8 T cells in Susac syndrome. An input of roughly 0.5 to 1 ug of RNA was subjected to reverse transcription using random hexamers. TCRdb passed the immunoSEQ multiplex PCR reads through MiXCR, listing each CDR3 protein once. Altogether more than 200,000 distinct CDR3 sequences are present, just over 90% being singletons, with the ten largest covering 0.065% to 0.075%. Sequencing used CD4+ T cells from PBMCs. The receptors shown here come from a human donor with multiple sclerosis.

The chain links TRBV6-4 to TRBJ2-2; 8 nucleotides line up with TRBD2. V gave up 8 bases and J gave up 7 bases; unmatched junction bases: 6. Germline values: CDR1 MRHNA, CDR2 SNTAGT. The CDR3 consists of 13 residues. CDR3 DNA: TGTGCCAGCTCGGGGGGGTCCCACGGGGAGCTGTTTTTT. It translates to CASSGGSHGELFF.

V is TRBV12-3 or TRBV12-4 and J is TRBJ2-7; D perhaps matches TRBD2 (5 bases). Trimming left V 3 bases short and J 0 bases short, with 12 bases between. The CDR3 runs to 15 residues. As DNA, the CDR3 is TGTGCCAGCAGTTTCGGAGGCGCACGCTCCTACGAGCAGTACTTC. It encodes CASSFGGARSYEQYF.

The chain links TRBV12-3 or TRBV12-4 to TRBJ1-2; 8 bases agree with TRBD1. This CDR3 comprises 13 residues. V was pared by 5 bases and J by 8 bases, with 7 bases of the junction left unmatched. CDR3: CASSQDRGSGYTF. CDR3 in DNA: TGTGCCAGCAGTCAAGACAGGGGTAGCGGCTACACCTTC.

The chain couples TRBV29-1 to TRBJ2-3, with D perhaps matching TRBD1 (6 bases). The CDR3 extends over 14 amino acids. Germline V lookup: CDR1 SQVTM, CDR2 ANQGSEA. Deletions cut 8 bases from V and 2 bases from J, with 17 bases between. The CDR3 here is CSLEGGLATDTQYF. The CDR3 DNA reads TGCAGCTTAGAAGGGGGTCTAGCCACAGATACGCAGTATTTT.

The chain links TRBV12-5 to TRBJ2-7, with D maybe TRBD2 (5 bases). CDR1 is LGHNT, CDR2 FRNRAP, per germline. The CDR3 contains 16 residues. The germline V and J ends were trimmed by 0 bases and 5 bases, with 17 bases remaining between them. CDR3 sequence: CASGLVIGRGPHEQYV. Here the CDR3 DNA reads TGTGCTAGTGGTTTGGTAATTGGACGGGGTCCCCACGAGCAGTACGTC.

The chain has TRBV7-9 and TRBJ2-1, with 8 bases that match TRBD2. CDR1 is SEHNR, CDR2 FQNEAQ, per germline (reference sequence). The CDR3 is 15 amino acids. Unmatched junction bases numbered 10, after V lost 5 bases and J lost 7 bases. CDR3 in amino acids: CASSRTGGPGNEQFF. In DNA form, the CDR3 reads TGTGCCAGCAGCAGGACGGGAGGGCCTGGGAATGAGCAGTTCTTC.

J is TRBJ2-2 and V is TRBV18; D gene ambiguous. Germline V gene sequence: CDR1 KGHSH, CDR2 LQKENI. CDR3 length: 13 amino acids. Trimming removed 3 bases from V and 7 bases from J, with 9 bases in between. CDR3 sequence reads: CASSPWAIGELFF. The CDR3 DNA is TGTGCCAGCTCACCTTGGGCGATCGGGGAGCTGTTTTTT.

This chain joins TRBV10-3 and TRBJ2-2, with TRBD2 as a possible D gene (5 bases). This CDR3 comprises 14 residues. The V gene's germline CDR1 is ENHRY and CDR2 SYGVKD. The V end was cut by 10 bases, the J end by 0 bases, with 12 bases between. The CDR3 spells CATRTDANTGELFF. The CDR3 coding sequence is TGTGCCACCAGGACTGATGCGAACACCGGGGAGCTGTTTTTT.

The J gene is TRBJ1-1, the V gene TRBV3-1; TRBD1 might be the D (6 bases). CDR3 length: 14 amino acids. Trimming shortened V by 4 bases and J by 1 base, and 10 bases separated the two germline ends. Germline CDR1 is LGHDT and CDR2 is YNNKEL (reference sequence). CDR3 region: CASSRLGGNTEAFF. The CDR3, as DNA: TGTGCCAGCAGCCGTTTAGGGGGGAACACTGAAGCTTTCTTT.

This chain links TRBV12-3 or TRBV12-4 with TRBJ2-4, with 9 bases lining up with TRBD2. V trimming: 5 bases; J trimming: 4 bases; junction bases outside the gene matches: 6. The CDR3 runs to 15 residues. Here the CDR3 reads CASSPRSGRKNIQYF. The CDR3 coding sequence is TGTGCCAGCAGTCCAAGAAGCGGGAGGAAAAACATTCAGTACTTC.

This rearrangement joins TRBV28 to TRBJ1-2, with TRBD1 identical over 10 bases. Germline V gene data show CDR1 as MDHEN and CDR2 as SYDVKM. The CDR3 extends over 14 amino acids. J gave up 8 bases and V 8 bases, and 11 bases lay outside the gene matches. The CDR3 sequence is CASGARGQGTGYTF. CDR3 DNA sequence: TGTGCCAGCGGCGCCCGGGGACAGGGGACGGGCTACACCTTC.

This chain uses TRBV4-1 with TRBJ2-7, with TRBD1 matching over 9 bases. J was trimmed by 4 bases and V by 0 bases; bases with no gene match: 1. The CDR3 is made up of 14 amino acids. Germline V CDR1 and CDR2: MGHRA, YSYEKL. The DNA of the CDR3 is TGCGCCAGCAGCCAAGAGACAGGGGGATACGAGCAGTACTTC. Its protein is CASSQETGGYEQYF.

The CDR3 sequence is CASSQEGAGAGELFF. Here the CDR3 DNA reads TGTGCCAGCAGCCAAGAAGGGGCAGGGGCCGGGGAGCTGTTTTTT. The chain links TRBV4-2 to TRBJ2-2; D might be TRBD1 (6 bases). V was pared by 0 bases and J by 6 bases, with 11 bases between. Germline V gene data show CDR1 as LGHNA and CDR2 as YNFKEQ. CDR3 length equals 15 residues.

The CDR3 DNA follows: TGTGCCACCAGCCGTCAGCGGGGGGGCAAAGCAGATACGCAGTATTTT. Translation: CATSRQRGGKADTQYF. The J gene is TRBJ2-3, the V gene TRBV15; 10 nucleotides match TRBD2. This CDR3 has 16 residues. Germline loops: CDR1 LNHNV, CDR2 YYDKDF (reference sequence). The ends lost 5 bases at V and 4 bases at J; junction bases unmatched: 9.

This clonotype was seen only a few times. The chain combines TRBV12-3 or TRBV12-4 with TRBJ1-5; 8 nucleotides line up with TRBD1. The V segment lost 7 bases and the J segment 8 bases; nucleotides outside the gene matches: 7. The CDR3 runs to 13 residues. CDR3 sequence: CASNQGAWEPQHF. CDR3 DNA sequence: TGTGCCAGCAATCAGGGGGCGTGGGAGCCCCAGCATTTT.

The chain employs TRBV5-1 and TRBJ1-5; a possible D gene is TRBD1 (5 bases). The V gene lost 5 bases and the J gene lost 0 bases, with 15 bases spanning the gap. Germline values: CDR1 SGHRS, CDR2 YFSETQ. The CDR3 runs to 16 residues. The CDR3 is CASSDSPIHSNQPQHF. CDR3 nucleotide sequence: TGCGCCAGCAGTGACAGCCCAATACATAGCAATCAGCCCCAGCATTTT.

This clonotype was found once. The V and J genes are TRBV15 and TRBJ2-2; 7 bases are a match to TRBD1. Germline trimming cut 2 bases from V and 6 bases from J; bases unmatched to any gene: 9. The germline V gene encodes CDR1 LNHNV and CDR2 YYDKDF (reference sequence). CDR3 length: 16 residues. The CDR3: CATSRHGFTGAGELFF. The CDR3 region has the DNA TGTGCCACCAGCAGACACGGCTTTACAGGGGCCGGGGAGCTGTTTTTT.

The J gene is TRBJ2-2, the V gene TRBV6-1, with 14 nucleotides matching TRBD2. CDR3 length equals 17 residues. CDR1 MNHNS and CDR2 SASEGT come from the germline V gene. After removal of 8 bases from V and 6 bases from J, the junction contained 11 bases not matched to a gene. The CDR3: CASSGTSGSVEAGELFF. For the CDR3, the DNA is TGTGCCAGCTCCGGGACTAGCGGGAGCGTGGAGGCCGGGGAGCTGTTTTTT.

CDR3 in amino acids: CSAGLTGDEQYF. CDR3 nucleotides: TGCAGTGCGGGACTGACAGGTGACGAGCAGTACTTC. The gene calls are TRBV20-1 and TRBJ2-7; D might be TRBD1 or TRBD2, each matching 6 bases. The length of the CDR3 is 12 residues. V lost 6 bases and J lost 5, with 14 bases in between. CDR1 and CDR2 (germline): DFQATT, SNEGSKA (reference sequence).

The rearrangement uses TRBV30 and TRBJ2-5; TRBD1 matches 7 bases. The CDR3 covers 13 residues. Trimming at V came to 3 bases and at J to 7 bases, leaving 8 bases not matched to a gene. Germline lookup yields CDR1 GTSNPN and CDR2 SVGIG (reference sequence). The CDR3 nucleotides are TGTGCCTGGAGGAACAGGGGTGGCGGGACCCAGTACTTC. Encoded protein: CAWRNRGGGTQYF.

V gene TRBV12-3 or TRBV12-4 combines with J gene TRBJ2-3; D is unclear. V was clipped by 3 bases and J by 2 bases, with 9 bases between them. The CDR3 has 14 residues. CDR3 DNA sequence: TGTGCCAGCAGTTTCAGAGGAGACACAGATACGCAGTATTTT. Translation gives CASSFRGDTDTQYF.

The rearrangement joins TRBV4-2 to TRBJ1-2, with 7 bases aligning to TRBD1. The CDR3 has 15 residues. Germline V gene sequence: CDR1 LGHNA, CDR2 YNFKEQ. V gave up 3 bases and J gave up 6 bases; unmatched junction bases: 10. The CDR3 spells CASSQSDRVIDGYTF. CDR3 DNA: TGTGCCAGCAGCCAGTCTGACAGGGTAATTGATGGCTACACCTTC.

This clonotype was seen a few times. J is TRBJ1-1 and V is TRBV18; D gene uncertain. Trimming cost V 3 bases and J 2 bases, with 7 bases left between them. This CDR3 spans 13 amino acids. Germline CDR1 is KGHSH and CDR2 is LQKENI. The CDR3, as DNA: TGTGCCAGCTCACCGCCAGGCAACACTGAAGCTTTCTTT. Translated: CASSPPGNTEAFF. Using reference TRBV18 and TRBJ1-1 for the parts outside the CDR3, the full variable domain is NAGVMQNPRHLVRRRGQEARLRCSPMKGHSHVYWYRQLPEEGLKFMVYLQKENIIDESGMPKERFSAEFPKEGPSILRIQQVVRGDSAAYFCASSPPGNTEAFFGQGTRLTVV.

The chain uses TRBV2 and TRBJ2-1, with TRBD2 identical over 7 bases. The V gene's germline CDR1 is SNHLY and CDR2 FYNNEI. V was pared by 3 bases and J by 0 bases, with 2 bases of the junction left unmatched. This CDR3 is built from 15 residues. The CDR3 DNA sequence: TGTGCCAGCAGTGATAGGGAGGGCTCCTACAATGAGCAGTTCTTC. Translated: CASSDREGSYNEQFF.

The chain joins TRBV7-9 to TRBJ2-3; D gene unclear. V lost 10 bases and J lost 8, with 22 bases in between. The germline CDR1 and CDR2 sequences are SEHNR and FQNEAQ (reference sequence). The CDR3 length is 14 residues. This chain's CDR3 is CAIPGWSQDGTQYF. CDR3 nucleotide sequence: TGTGCCATCCCCGGGTGGTCGCAAGATGGTACGCAGTATTTT.

The chain employs TRBV5-4 and TRBJ2-2; tentative D call: TRBD1 (5 bases). The CDR3 covers 16 residues. The germline gives CDR1 SGHNT, CDR2 YYREEE (reference sequence). Trimming stripped 0 bases from V and 0 bases from J, with 9 bases between. The CDR3 nucleotides read TGTGCCAGCAGCTTGGTTCCAGGGTCGAACACCGGGGAGCTGTTTTTT. Translating it yields CASSLVPGSNTGELFF.

The chain couples TRBV3-1 to TRBJ2-7, with a possible D match to TRBD2 (7 bases). The CDR3 is 14 residues long. CDR1 and CDR2 from the germline V gene are LGHDT and YNNKEL (reference sequence). The V gene lost 2 bases and the J gene lost 3 bases, with 11 bases spanning the gap. The CDR3 is CASSQSGGSYEQYF. The CDR3 bases are TGTGCCAGCAGCCAATCGGGGGGCAGCTACGAGCAGTACTTC.

This sequence joins TRBV5-4 and TRBJ2-2; 7 bases map to TRBD2. The ends lost 3 bases at V and 4 bases at J; junction bases unmatched: 3. CDR1 SGHNT and CDR2 YYREEE come from the germline V gene (reference sequence). The CDR3 runs to 14 residues. Here the CDR3 reads CASSSGLVTGELFF. The CDR3, as DNA: TGTGCCAGCAGCTCTGGACTAGTCACCGGGGAGCTGTTTTTT.